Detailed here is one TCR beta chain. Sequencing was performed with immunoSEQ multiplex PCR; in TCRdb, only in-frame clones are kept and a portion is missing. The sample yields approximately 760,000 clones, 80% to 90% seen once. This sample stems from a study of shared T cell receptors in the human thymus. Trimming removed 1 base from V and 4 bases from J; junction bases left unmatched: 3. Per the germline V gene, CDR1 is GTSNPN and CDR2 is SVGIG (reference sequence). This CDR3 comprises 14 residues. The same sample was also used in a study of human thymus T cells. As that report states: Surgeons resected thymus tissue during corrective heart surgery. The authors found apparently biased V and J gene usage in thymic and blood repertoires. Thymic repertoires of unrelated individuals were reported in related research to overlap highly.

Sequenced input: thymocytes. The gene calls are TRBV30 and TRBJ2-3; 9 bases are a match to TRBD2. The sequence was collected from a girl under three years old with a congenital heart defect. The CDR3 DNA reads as TGTGCCTGGAGTGCTAGCGGGATTCCAGATACGCAGTATTTT. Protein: CAWSASGIPDTQYF.